One T cell receptor (beta chain) is described in this entry. The antigen is unknown. Regions amplified from RNA transcripts were the TCR beta CDR3 regions. An initial round of RT-PCR targeting the TCR CDR3 relied on the HTBI primer set. TCRdb analysed the multiplex PCR reads with MiXCR anew, one entry per CDR3 protein. This sample has hundreds of thousands of distinct CDR3 sequences, with approximately 14% found just once. This record belongs to a study of T cells in Graves' hyperthyroidism and ophthalmopathy. The germline V gene encodes CDR1 SGHAT and CDR2 FQNNGV. Trimming cost V 3 bases and J 1 base; bases outside gene matches: 6. This CDR3 is 18 amino acids long. Broader study findings: Most thyroid clonotypes that were expanded above 0.001 also turned up in blood.

The receptor was derived from a woman aged 40 to 55 with Graves' ophthalmopathy. The rearrangement joins TRBV11-2 to TRBJ2-6; 10 nucleotides line up with TRBD1. The sample comprised blood. This chain's CDR3 is CASSFRAGQGSGANVLTF. As DNA, the CDR3 is TGTGCCAGCAGCTTTAGGGCGGGACAGGGGTCTGGGGCCAACGTCCTGACTTTC. The full variable domain, completed using reference TRBV11-2 and TRBJ2-6, is EAGVAQSPRYKIIEKRQSVAFWCNPISGHATLYWYQQILGQGPKLLIQFQNNGVVDDSQLPKDRFSAERLKGVDSTLKIQPAKLEDSAVYLCASSFRAGQGSGANVLTFGAGSRLTVL.